The 8 T cell receptor beta chains below come from one sample, sequenced in a study of T cell responses to AZD1222 COVID-19 vaccine. Profiling relied on immunoSEQ multiplex PCR, and the TCRdb table lists in-frame clones only, not all of them. This sample carries about 160,000 clones, approximately 87% of them seen once, and the ten largest clones take 4.3%. Sequenced here: peripheral blood, sampled 28 days after the second AZD1222 dose. The receptors derive from an adult who received the AZD1222 COVID-19 vaccine.

The gene calls are TRBV6-2 or TRBV6-3 and TRBJ2-1, with TRBD1 matching 7 bases. The CDR3 spans 16 residues. Germline lookup yields CDR1 MNHEY and CDR2 SVGEGT. V shed 5 bases and J 6 bases; nucleotides not matched to a gene: 13. The CDR3 protein is CASSKPDRAPPNEQFF. DNA of the CDR3: TGTGCCAGCAGTAAACCCGACAGGGCCCCCCCCAATGAGCAGTTCTTC.

A few counts support this clone. The genes are TRBV7-8 and TRBJ2-7; D might be TRBD2 (5 bases). Trimming took off 5 bases at V and 2 bases at J, with 13 bases between the two ends. Germline assignment: CDR1 SGHVS and CDR2 FQNEAQ. The CDR3 length is 14 residues. The CDR3 spells CASSRGGLTYEQYF. CDR3 sequence (DNA): TGTGCCAGCAGCCGAGGAGGTCTTACCTACGAGCAGTACTTC.

The rearrangement uses TRBV6-2 or TRBV6-3 and TRBJ2-5; the D gene is possibly TRBD2 (6 bases). The germline CDR1 and CDR2 sequences are MNHEY and SVGEGT. Trimming took off 2 bases at V and 2 bases at J, with 12 bases between the two ends. The CDR3 extends over 15 amino acids. The CDR3 loop is CASSYRLSGQETQYF. For the CDR3, the DNA is TGTGCCAGCAGTTACCGGTTAAGCGGGCAAGAGACCCAGTACTTC.

The chain links TRBV6-4 to TRBJ1-2; D perhaps matches TRBD1 (6 bases). The germline V gene has CDR1 MRHNA and CDR2 SNTAGT. Trimming took off 6 bases at V and 2 bases at J, with 10 bases between the two ends. There are 13 residues in the CDR3. CDR3 coding DNA: TGTGCCAGCAGGATACAGGGCAACTATGGCTACACCTTC. This codes for CASRIQGNYGYTF.

The chain uses TRBV7-9 and TRBJ1-5, with D unclear. Deletions cut 5 bases from V and 1 base from J, with 9 bases between. Germline V gene lookup returns CDR1 SEHNR and CDR2 FQNEAQ (reference sequence). The CDR3 extends over 14 amino acids. Here the CDR3 reads CASSPLSSNQPQHF. For the CDR3, the DNA is TGTGCCAGCAGCCCCCTTTCCAGCAATCAGCCCCAGCATTTT. Together with reference TRBV7-9 and TRBJ1-5, the CDR3 gives the full variable domain: DTGVSQNPRHKITKRGQNVTFRCDPISEHNRLYWYRQTLGQGPEFLTYFQNEAQLEKSRLLSDRFSAERPKGSFSTLEIQRTEQGDSAMYLCASSPLSSNQPQHFGDGTRLSIL.

The chain has TRBV4-3 and TRBJ1-2; D might be TRBD1 (5 bases). Germline loops: CDR1 LGHNA, CDR2 YSLEER. This CDR3 has 14 amino acids. The V end lost 0 bases, the J end lost 2 bases, and 7 bases lay between the germline ends. The CDR3 spells CASSQDAGNYGYTF. DNA of the CDR3: TGCGCCAGCAGCCAAGATGCAGGGAACTATGGCTACACCTTC.

This clone came up a few times. The rearrangement links TRBV11-2 to TRBJ1-2; maybe TRBD1 (5 bases). Deletions cut 5 bases from V and 8 bases from J, with 12 bases between. Germline V CDR1 and CDR2: SGHAT, FQNNGV. The CDR3 runs 12 residues. The CDR3 region has the DNA TGTGCCAGCAGCCCGCCTGGGGCGGGCTACACCTTC. Translating gives CASSPPGAGYTF.

The V gene is TRBV29-1, the J gene TRBJ2-2; TRBD1 matches at 9 bases. V shed 4 bases, J shed 7 bases, and the junction held 1 base outside the gene matches. CDR3 length: 12 residues. CDR1 SQVTM and CDR2 ANQGSEA come from the germline V gene. This CDR3 reads CSVGTGVGELFF. CDR3 nucleotides: TGCAGCGTTGGGACAGGGGTCGGGGAGCTGTTTTTT.